These 24 T cell receptor beta chains were all obtained from the same sample, sequenced in a study of blood T cell repertoires in COVID-19. Only in-frame clones appear in the TCRdb table, and some are missing; sequencing was by immunoSEQ multiplex PCR. The profile shows fewer than 200,000 clones, around four fifths of them singletons. The sample comprised peripheral blood. The receptors stem from a woman aged 65 to 85 who had recovered from COVID-19.

The chain links TRBV4-1 to TRBJ1-6; D is possibly TRBD1 (6 bases). V was cut by 2 bases and J by 9 bases, with 8 bases left in between. This CDR3 contains 13 residues. Germline V gene data show CDR1 as MGHRA and CDR2 as YSYEKL. The CDR3 bases are TGCGCCAGCAGCCAAACACAGGGTTCACCCCTCCACTTT. Translating gives CASSQTQGSPLHF.

V usage is TRBV5-1 and J usage is TRBJ2-1; 7 positions match TRBD2. Germline V gene lookup returns CDR1 SGHRS and CDR2 YFSETQ. V dropped 5 bases and J dropped 0; count of bases not matched to a gene: 8. This CDR3 spans 16 amino acids. This CDR3 is CASRAGAPGSYNEQFF. CDR3 DNA sequence: TGCGCCAGCAGGGCGGGAGCCCCGGGCTCCTACAATGAGCAGTTCTTC.

This clone has a single count. The rearrangement uses TRBV19 and TRBJ1-2, with TRBD1 as a possible D gene (6 bases). The V and J ends lost 6 bases and 2 bases respectively, with 13 bases between them. Germline values: CDR1 LNHDA, CDR2 SQIVND (reference sequence). CDR3 length equals 14 residues. CDR3 in DNA: TGTGCCAGTAGCAGGGACACGACAAACTATGGCTACACCTTC. The encoded protein is CASSRDTTNYGYTF.

This clone was counted a single time. The chain employs TRBV10-3 and TRBJ1-2; tentative D call: TRBD1 (5 bases). Germline CDR1 ENHRY, CDR2 SYGVKD. V was pared by 4 bases and J by 4 bases, with 7 bases between. CDR3 length: 12 residues. This CDR3 is CAISGGVYGYTF. The DNA for the CDR3 is TGTGCCATCAGTGGGGGGGTCTATGGCTACACCTTC.

The CDR3 loop reads CASSLPQAPETQYF. The DNA for the CDR3 is TGTGCCAGCAGCTTACCCCAGGCCCCGGAGACCCAGTACTTC. The genes are TRBV11-3 and TRBJ2-5; D unresolved. From germline, CDR1 is SGHNT and CDR2 YENEEA. The CDR3 contains 14 residues. V was trimmed by 2 bases and J by 5 bases, leaving 12 bases between them.

CDR3 in amino acids: CASSDRAQGIQAFF. The DNA for the CDR3 is TGTGCCAGCAGTGACCGTGCCCAGGGTATTCAAGCTTTCTTT. The chain recombines TRBV25-1 with TRBJ1-1; the D gene is possibly TRBD1 (5 bases). Germline V gene data show CDR1 as MGHDK and CDR2 as SYGVNS. V lost 3 bases and J 9 bases, leaving 17 bases between the germline ends. This CDR3 has 14 amino acids.

V is TRBV6-5 and J is TRBJ2-3; 7 bases agree with TRBD2. Per germline, CDR1 MNHEY and CDR2 SVGAGI. This CDR3 is built from 14 residues. V lost 7 bases and J lost 0; bases outside the gene matches: 4. This chain's CDR3 is CASTAGVSTDTQYF. CDR3 nucleotides: TGTGCCAGCACCGCGGGGGTCAGCACAGATACGCAGTATTTT.

This clone was seen once. V gene TRBV6-6 combines with J gene TRBJ2-7; D is possibly TRBD2 (6 bases). The CDR3 spans 13 residues. The germline V gene encodes CDR1 MNHNY and CDR2 SVGAGI (reference sequence). With 5 bases removed from V and 6 bases from J, the gap between germline ends came to 14 bases. CDR3 bases: TGTGCCAGCAGTGCCCGGGCGGGGAGCGAGCAGTACTTC. Translated, it gives CASSARAGSEQYF.

The rearrangement uses TRBV5-6 and TRBJ2-4; D is ambiguous. The CDR3 extends over 17 amino acids. The V gene's germline CDR1 is SGHDT and CDR2 YYEEEE. Trimming removed 1 base at V and 0 bases at J, with 14 bases between. This CDR3 is CASSLYGRSPAKNIQYF. DNA of the CDR3: TGTGCCAGCAGCTTGTACGGCAGGTCACCAGCCAAAAACATTCAGTACTTC.

This chain joins TRBV7-2 and TRBJ1-2; 7 nucleotides match TRBD1. Germline values: CDR1 SGHTA, CDR2 FQGNSA. Unmatched junction bases numbered 5, after V lost 6 bases and J lost 4 bases. The CDR3 runs to 13 residues. The CDR3 protein is CASRSRDSYGYTF. DNA for the CDR3: TGTGCCAGCAGATCCCGGGACAGCTATGGCTACACCTTC.

The chain recombines TRBV28 with TRBJ1-5; TRBD1 aligns across 8 bases. The junction had 16 bases not matched to a gene; V was cut back by 3 bases and J by 0 bases. Germline loops: CDR1 MDHEN, CDR2 SYDVKM. The CDR3 runs to 20 residues. CDR3 DNA: TGTGCCAGCAGTTTTCCCCAACGGATGGCAGGGGGCTATAGCAATCAGCCCCAGCATTTT. This codes for CASSFPQRMAGGYSNQPQHF.

The J gene is TRBJ1-2, the V gene TRBV27; D may be TRBD1 (6 bases). Germline V gene data show CDR1 as MNHEY and CDR2 as SMNVEV (reference sequence). Trimming took 2 bases from V and 2 from J, leaving 18 bases between them. The CDR3 has 17 residues. DNA for the CDR3: TGTGCCAGCAGTTTACGACCCCCAGGGGCCACCAACTATGGCTACACCTTC. Translated, it gives CASSLRPPGATNYGYTF.

The chain carries TRBV5-1 and TRBJ1-5, with 7 bases matching TRBD1. CDR3 size: 15 residues. With V trimmed by 4 bases and J by 4 bases, 8 bases remained unmatched. CDR1 SGHRS and CDR2 YFSETQ come from the germline V gene. The DNA for the CDR3 is TGCGCCAGCAGCCCCGGGACAGTCGGGAATCAGCCCCAGCATTTT. Its protein is CASSPGTVGNQPQHF.

This sequence joins TRBV12-5 and TRBJ1-2; maybe TRBD1 (6 bases). Germline CDR1 is LGHNT and CDR2 is FRNRAP. CDR3 length equals 16 residues. V was pared by 5 bases and J by 4 bases, with 20 bases between. CDR3 loop: CASGRGTGQMGYGYTF. The CDR3 bases are TGTGCTAGTGGTAGGGGAACGGGACAAATGGGCTATGGCTACACCTTC.

CDR3 DNA sequence: TGTGCCAGCAGTTCCTCGGAGGGCTACACCTTC. Translation: CASSSSEGYTF. The V call is TRBV12-3 or TRBV12-4, the J call TRBJ1-2; D is uncertain. This CDR3 region has 11 residues. Trimming removed 4 bases from V and 8 bases from J, with 8 bases in between.

The chain couples TRBV7-8 to TRBJ1-4; 9 nucleotides match TRBD1. Germline trimming cut 4 bases from V and 7 bases from J; bases unmatched to any gene: 7. The CDR3 has 15 residues. Germline CDR1 and CDR2: SGHVS and FQNEAQ. In DNA, the CDR3 is TGTGCCAGCAGCTCCAAACAGGGGGCGGGTGAAAAACTGTTTTTT. Translated: CASSSKQGAGEKLFF.

The chain combines TRBV27 with TRBJ2-7; possible D gene TRBD1, 6 bases. The CDR3 length is 13 residues. The V gene's germline CDR1 is MNHEY and CDR2 SMNVEV (reference sequence). Trimming removed 3 bases from V and 4 bases from J, with 10 bases in between. The CDR3 region is CASSLVQGYEQYF. The CDR3 DNA reads as TGTGCCAGCAGTTTGGTCCAGGGGTACGAGCAGTACTTC.

The chain couples TRBV5-1 to TRBJ2-1, with a possible D match to TRBD2 (5 bases). Trimming took off 2 bases at V and 8 bases at J, with 8 bases between the two ends. The length of the CDR3 is 12 residues. Germline-derived CDR1 and CDR2 are SGHRS and YFSETQ. The CDR3 region is CASSFGEDEQFF. The CDR3 DNA is TGCGCCAGCAGCTTCGGGGAAGATGAGCAGTTCTTC.

This clone has only one observation. The chain uses TRBV7-2 and TRBJ2-7; D is undetermined. Germline V lookup: CDR1 SGHTA, CDR2 FQGNSA. The V gene lost 5 bases and the J gene lost 0 bases, with 17 bases spanning the gap. There are 16 residues in the CDR3. The CDR3: CASSPRHGWSSYEQYF. In DNA form, the CDR3 reads TGTGCCAGCAGCCCCCGCCATGGCTGGAGCTCCTACGAGCAGTACTTC.

The chain couples TRBV5-1 to TRBJ1-1; D gene unclear. Per the germline V gene, CDR1 is SGHRS and CDR2 is YFSETQ. The length of the CDR3 is 12 residues. The V end was cut by 0 bases, the J end by 6 bases, with 6 bases between. The CDR3 DNA reads TGCGCCAGCAGCTTGGGACTCGCTGAAGCTTTCTTT. Translation gives CASSLGLAEAFF.

This chain uses TRBV2 with TRBJ1-4; 8 bases match TRBD1. J lost 8 bases, V lost 2 bases, and 7 bases had no gene match. CDR1 and CDR2 (germline): SNHLY, FYNNEI. The CDR3 has 15 amino acids. CDR3 residues: CASSEFQGAKEKLFF. CDR3 sequence (DNA): TGTGCCAGCAGTGAATTCCAGGGGGCGAAGGAAAAACTGTTTTTT.

This rearrangement joins TRBV28 to TRBJ1-1, with 8 bases matching TRBD1. This CDR3 spans 18 amino acids. Trimming removed 0 bases from V and 0 bases from J; junction bases left unmatched: 9. Germline values: CDR1 MDHEN, CDR2 SYDVKM. This chain's CDR3 is CASSLWGQEADMNTEAFF. CDR3 nucleotides: TGTGCCAGCAGTTTATGGGGACAGGAAGCTGACATGAACACTGAAGCTTTCTTT. Filled out from reference TRBV28 and TRBJ1-1, the complete variable domain reads DVKVTQSSRYLVKRTGEKVFLECVQDMDHENMFWYRQDPGLGLRLIYFSYDVKMKEKGDIPEGYSVSREKKERFSLILESASTNQTSMYLCASSLWGQEADMNTEAFFGQGTRLTVV.

This sequence joins TRBV7-3 and TRBJ1-2, with a possible D match to TRBD1 (5 bases). Trimming cost V 0 bases and J 8 bases, with 10 bases left between them. The CDR3 is made up of 13 amino acids. Germline-derived CDR1 and CDR2 are SGHTA and FQGTGA. CDR3 bases: TGTGCCAGCAGCTTAACCCGGGGGGACGGCTACACCTTC. It translates to CASSLTRGDGYTF.

For this clone: No conserved phenylalanine or tryptophan ends this CDR3, so it is likely a read error. The DNA is omitted, as the CDR3 cannot be located on it reliably, and the CDR3 follows TCRdb's listing. The V call is TRBV11-2, the J call TRBJ1-1; TRBD1 is taken as the D call from the table, unchecked against the DNA. Germline CDR1 and CDR2: SGHAT and FQNNGV. From its first to its last residue, the CDR3 has 11 amino acids. The CDR3 is CASSPNVVLGQ.